This TCR beta chain was retrieved from a study of blood T cell repertoires in COVID-19. Overall study context: There were acute and convalescent COVID-19 samples, and they came from the United States, Italy and Spain. In each case, the material was cDNA or gDNA derived from T cells, B-cell-depleted T cells, or PBMCs.

The length of the CDR3 is 12 residues. The germline V and J ends were trimmed by 0 bases and 5 bases, with 5 bases remaining between them. CDR1 and CDR2 from the germline V gene are SGDLS and YYNGEE. Study processing details: Nucleated cell number was recorded as an estimate derived from reference gene primer amplification. TCRdb's table, derived via immunoSEQ multiplex PCR, lists solely in-frame clones and lacks some. V and J calls and clone size follow that table, whereas D and trimming were derived from the DNA. The table lists about 150,000 clones, around 90% of them singletons, with about 0.55% in the top ten.

This sequence was found in a man aged 45-65 years with acute or convalescent COVID-19. The chain links TRBV9 to TRBJ1-2; weak D call: TRBD1 (5 bases). The sequenced sample was peripheral blood. CDR3 sequence reads: CASSVEGYGYTF. CDR3 bases: TGTGCCAGCAGCGTAGAGGGGTATGGCTACACCTTC.